The present entry profiles one TCR beta chain with its context. Random-hexamer reverse transcription was applied to roughly 0.5 to 1 ug RNA. TCRdb redid the calling of the immunoSEQ multiplex PCR reads with MiXCR, one entry per CDR3 protein. The data hold 70,000 to 85,000 distinct CDR3 sequences, with approximately 96% observed a single time. The data were obtained in a study of CD8 T cells in Susac syndrome. Trimming removed 3 bases at V and 9 bases at J, with 10 bases between. Germline lookup yields CDR1 SGHDT and CDR2 YYEEEE. This CDR3 has 12 amino acids. The sequenced sample consisted of CD8+ T cells from PBMCs. The receptor was isolated from a human donor with Susac syndrome. The genes are TRBV5-6 and TRBJ2-1; a possible D gene is TRBD2 (5 bases). The CDR3 DNA reads TGTGCCAGCAGCTGGGGAGTCACTGAGCAGTTCTTC. It translates to CASSWGVTEQFF. Variable domain in full (rest from reference TRBV5-6 and TRBJ2-1): DAGVTQSPTHLIKTRGQQVTLRCSPKSGHDTVSWYQQALGQGPQFIFQYYEEEERQRGNFPDRFSGHQFPNYSSELNVNALLLGDSALYLCASSWGVTEQFFGPGTRLTVL.